These 5 T cell receptor beta chains were all obtained from the same sample, sequenced in a study of T cell responses to AZD1222 COVID-19 vaccine. Libraries were prepared by immunoSEQ multiplex PCR; TCRdb keeps only in-frame clonotypes and omits some of them. Of 95,000 to 150,000 clones listed, approximately 94% are singletons. Source: peripheral blood, taken 28 days after the second AZD1222 dose. Every receptor here comes from an adult who received the AZD1222 COVID-19 vaccine.

This clone was observed a single time. This CDR3 reads CSVETIKRGVYQETQYF. CDR3 DNA sequence: TGCAGCGTTGAAACGATAAAGAGGGGGGTGTACCAAGAGACCCAGTACTTC. V is TRBV29-1 and J is TRBJ2-5; D tentatively reads TRBD1 or TRBD2 (6 bases each). Trimming removed 2 bases from V and 0 bases from J, with 19 bases in between. The CDR3 extends over 17 amino acids. Germline loops: CDR1 SQVTM, CDR2 ANQGSEA.

The chain links TRBV4-3 to TRBJ2-3, with D possibly being TRBD2 (5 bases). Germline V gene sequence: CDR1 LGHNA, CDR2 YSLEER. The V end lost 4 bases, the J end lost 6 bases, and 17 bases lay between the germline ends. The CDR3 has 15 residues. Written as DNA, the CDR3 is TGCGCCAGCAGCCGCCAAGTAGCGTCATTCGATACGCAGTATTTT. Its translation is CASSRQVASFDTQYF.

This clone was seen once. The chain carries TRBV5-6 and TRBJ2-3; 9 bases match TRBD1. V was pared by 4 bases and J by 6 bases, with 3 bases of the junction left unmatched. Per germline, CDR1 SGHDT and CDR2 YYEEEE. The CDR3 consists of 13 residues. The CDR3 reads CASSGDRADTQYF. The CDR3 DNA is TGTGCCAGCAGCGGGGACAGGGCCGATACGCAGTATTTT.

The chain links TRBV7-6 to TRBJ1-6; D is ambiguous. This CDR3 has 14 amino acids. Germline V gives CDR1 SGHVS, CDR2 FNYEAQ. Trimming removed 0 bases from V and 6 bases from J, with 6 bases in between. The CDR3 sequence: CASSLAQLNSPLHF. In DNA form, the CDR3 reads TGTGCCAGCAGCTTAGCACAGCTTAATTCACCCCTCCACTTT.

This clone came up once. J is TRBJ1-4 and V is TRBV7-9; 7 nucleotides align to TRBD1. CDR1 SEHNR and CDR2 FQNEAQ come from the germline V gene (reference sequence). The CDR3 is 15 amino acids. V lost 6 bases and J lost 2; bases outside the gene matches: 6. The CDR3 is CASRRQGGTNEKLFF. The CDR3 DNA reads TGTGCCAGCAGAAGACAGGGAGGGACTAATGAAAAACTGTTTTTT.